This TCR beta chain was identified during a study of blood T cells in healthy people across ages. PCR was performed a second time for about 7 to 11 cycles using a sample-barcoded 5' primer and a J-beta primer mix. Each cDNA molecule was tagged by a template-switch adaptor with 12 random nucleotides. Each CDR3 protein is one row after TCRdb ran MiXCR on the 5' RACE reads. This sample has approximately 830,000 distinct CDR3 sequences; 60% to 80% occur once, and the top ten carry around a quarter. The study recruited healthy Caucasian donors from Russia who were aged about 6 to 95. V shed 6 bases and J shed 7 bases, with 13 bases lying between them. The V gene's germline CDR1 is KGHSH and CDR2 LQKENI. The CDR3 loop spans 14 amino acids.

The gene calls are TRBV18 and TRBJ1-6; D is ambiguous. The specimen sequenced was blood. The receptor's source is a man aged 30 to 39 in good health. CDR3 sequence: CASSKEFANSPLHF. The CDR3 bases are TGTGCCAGCTCCAAGGAGTTTGCGAATTCACCCCTCCACTTT.